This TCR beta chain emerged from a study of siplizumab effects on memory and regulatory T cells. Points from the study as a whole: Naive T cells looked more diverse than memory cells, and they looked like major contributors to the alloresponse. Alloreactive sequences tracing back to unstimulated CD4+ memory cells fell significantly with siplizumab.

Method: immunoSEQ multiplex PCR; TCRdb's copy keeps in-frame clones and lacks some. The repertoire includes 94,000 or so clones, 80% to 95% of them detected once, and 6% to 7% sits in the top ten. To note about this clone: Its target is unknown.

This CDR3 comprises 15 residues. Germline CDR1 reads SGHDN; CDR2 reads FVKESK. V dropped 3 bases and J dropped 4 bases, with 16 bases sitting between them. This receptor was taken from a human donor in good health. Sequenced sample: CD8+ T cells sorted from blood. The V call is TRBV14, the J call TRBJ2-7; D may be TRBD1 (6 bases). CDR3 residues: CASSHRQDQPYEQYF. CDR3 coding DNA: TGTGCCAGCAGCCATCGACAGGACCAACCTTACGAGCAGTACTTC.